This passage covers 13 T cell receptor beta chains from one sample sequenced in a study of T-cell reconstitution after alpha-beta-depleted transplantation in children. Unique molecular identifiers were incorporated into the prepared TCRbeta library. Each CDR3 protein is one row after TCRdb ran MiXCR on the PCR reads. Of 70,000 or so distinct CDR3 sequences listed, about a tenth are singletons. The starting material was PBMCs, obtained before TCRalphabeta/CD19-depleted stem cell transplant. These receptor sequences come from a boy younger than 18 with acute myeloid leukemia, due to receive a stem cell transplant.

At least ten counts were recorded for this clonotype. The chain joins TRBV7-3 to TRBJ1-2; D gene unclear. The germline V gene has CDR1 SGHTA and CDR2 FQGTGA. Trimming pared 5 bases from V and 6 bases from J, leaving 16 bases between. The CDR3 runs to 14 residues. The CDR3 DNA follows: TGTGCCAGCAGCCAACGACCTGGGCGGCATGGCTACACCTTC. Translated: CASSQRPGRHGYTF. Complete variable domain (other parts from reference TRBV7-3 and TRBJ1-2): GAGVSQTPSNKVTEKGKYVELRCDPISGHTALYWYRQSLGQGPEFLIYFQGTGAADDSGLPNDRFFAVRPEGSVSTLKIQRTERGDSAVYLCASSQRPGRHGYTFGSGTRLTVV.

This chain connects TRBV28 to TRBJ1-4; D uncertain. Germline V gives CDR1 MDHEN, CDR2 SYDVKM. The CDR3 consists of 16 residues. Trimming shortened V by 2 bases and J by 7 bases, and 17 bases separated the two germline ends. CDR3 protein: CASSLPQRRWSEKLFF. CDR3 in DNA: TGTGCCAGCAGTTTACCCCAGCGTCGGTGGAGTGAAAAACTGTTTTTT. Based on the CDR3 plus reference TRBV28 and TRBJ1-4, the full variable domain is DVKVTQSSRYLVKRTGEKVFLECVQDMDHENMFWYRQDPGLGLRLIYFSYDVKMKEKGDIPEGYSVSREKKERFSLILESASTNQTSMYLCASSLPQRRWSEKLFFGSGTQLSVL.

In this sample, this clonotype turned up many times. CDR3 region: CASSPEGQGKAFF. The CDR3 DNA reads TGCGCCAGCAGCCCCGAGGGACAGGGCAAAGCTTTCTTT. The rearrangement links TRBV5-1 to TRBJ1-1, with 9 nucleotides matching TRBD1. Losses at the gene ends were 4 bases for V and 9 bases for J; bases not matched to a gene: 7. Per the germline V gene, CDR1 is SGHRS and CDR2 is YFSETQ. The CDR3 is made up of 13 amino acids.

The table lists this clonotype with many counts. The V call is TRBV28, the J call TRBJ2-3; the match to TRBD1 covers 7 bases. The CDR3 extends over 15 amino acids. Per germline, CDR1 MDHEN and CDR2 SYDVKM. Germline trimming cut 4 bases from V and 3 bases from J; bases unmatched to any gene: 7. CDR3 loop: CASSSRDSGTDTQYF. CDR3 in DNA: TGTGCCAGCAGTTCCAGGGACAGTGGAACAGATACGCAGTATTTT.

This clonotype has a count of ten or more. This chain connects TRBV5-1 to TRBJ2-3; D remains unclear. This CDR3 has 12 amino acids. Trimming removed 4 bases at V and 7 bases at J, with 10 bases between. Germline V gene sequence: CDR1 SGHRS, CDR2 YFSETQ. The CDR3 sequence: CASSGVLNTQYF. The CDR3 DNA reads TGCGCCAGCAGCGGGGTCCTTAATACGCAGTATTTT.

This rearrangement joins TRBV12-3 or TRBV12-4 to TRBJ2-2; TRBD1 is a possible D gene (7 bases). Trimming took off 7 bases at V and 4 bases at J, with 25 bases between the two ends. The CDR3 length is 18 residues. The CDR3 loop reads CASKLRVRQGGGTGELFF. The CDR3 DNA follows: TGTGCCAGCAAATTAAGGGTTAGGCAGGGGGGTGGCACCGGGGAGCTGTTTTTT.

This chain links TRBV12-3 or TRBV12-4 with TRBJ1-5; possibly TRBD1 for D (5 bases). V shed 3 bases and J shed 0 bases, with 33 bases lying between them. The CDR3 has 23 amino acids. Here the CDR3 DNA reads TGTGCCAGCAGTTTGAATAGGTGGGCAGGGCTGATGAGGAGGGTCTATAGCAATCAGCCCCAGCATTTT. Its protein product is CASSLNRWAGLMRRVYSNQPQHF.

This clonotype was observed many times. The V gene is TRBV6-5, the J gene TRBJ2-1; 11 nucleotides match TRBD2. Germline CDR1 reads MNHEY; CDR2 reads SVGAGI. This CDR3 is 17 amino acids long. Losses at the gene ends were 0 bases for V and 2 bases for J; bases not matched to a gene: 3. DNA of the CDR3: TGTGCCAGCAGTTACTCGTTAGCGGGAGGGCCCTACAATGAGCAGTTCTTC. Protein sequence: CASSYSLAGGPYNEQFF.

This clonotype was counted many times. The rearrangement joins TRBV12-3 or TRBV12-4 to TRBJ2-5; the match to TRBD2 covers 11 bases. J was trimmed by 0 bases and V by 4 bases; bases with no gene match: 7. The CDR3 covers 17 residues. CDR3 sequence: CASSYLAGGSYQETQYF. In DNA, the CDR3 is TGTGCCAGCAGTTACCTAGCGGGGGGCTCGTACCAAGAGACCCAGTACTTC.

This clonotype was observed many times. This chain links TRBV12-3 or TRBV12-4 with TRBJ1-1; 7 bases match TRBD1. CDR3 length: 14 amino acids. V was clipped by 0 bases and J by 6 bases; unmatched bases: 4. CDR3 protein: CASSLAGTVPEAFF. The CDR3 DNA is TGTGCCAGCAGTTTAGCTGGGACAGTACCTGAAGCTTTCTTT.

This clonotype occurred many times. The V gene is TRBV12-5, the J gene TRBJ2-7; D remains unclear. The germline V gene has CDR1 LGHNT and CDR2 FRNRAP. The ends were cut back, 2 bases at V and 4 bases at J, with 21 bases in the middle. The CDR3 is made up of 17 amino acids. As DNA, the CDR3 is TGTGCTAGTGGTTTGCTATATGGGCCCCCAAGTTTATACGAGCAGTACGTC. Translating it yields CASGLLYGPPSLYEQYV.

This clonotype was seen many times. The V and J genes are TRBV12-3 or TRBV12-4 and TRBJ1-5, with D hard to call. This CDR3 has 12 amino acids. The V and J ends lost 1 base and 10 bases respectively, with 8 bases between them. CDR3 residues: CASSLVAPPQHF. DNA of the CDR3: TGTGCCAGCAGTTTAGTGGCACCCCCCCAGCATTTT.

This clonotype appeared many times. The rearrangement links TRBV12-5 to TRBJ2-7, with 7 bases lining up with TRBD2. Germline-derived CDR1 and CDR2 are LGHNT and FRNRAP. The CDR3 loop spans 12 amino acids. The CDR3 reads CGRASGSYEQYF. In nucleotides, the CDR3 is TGTGGACGGGCTAGCGGATCCTACGAGCAGTACTTC.